Presented here are 29 T cell receptor beta chains from one specimen sequenced in a study of OX40 agonist ivuxolimab in advanced cancers. The library came from the immunoSEQ multiplex PCR assay. The table was pulled from immuneACCESS by TCRdb, which kept in-frame rearrangements only. Such tables lose some clones; where checked, under half of the loss comes from unresolved V genes, and the rest has no known cause. The sample table shows more than 10,000 clones, and around 84% are seen once. In total, the top ten clones hold 42% of the sample. The starting material was CD4+ or CD8+ T cells sorted from blood, obtained in a trial of the OX40 agonist ivuxolimab. The receptors derive from an adult with an advanced solid tumor such as melanoma, head and neck, liver or kidney cancer.

By share, this clone ranks as medium-sized (0.01 to 0.1%). This chain links TRBV6-1 with TRBJ1-2, with TRBD1 identical over 8 bases. The CDR3 loop spans 13 amino acids. Germline CDR1 and CDR2: MNHNS and SASEGT. V shed 10 bases and J 8 bases; nucleotides not matched to a gene: 12. CDR3 DNA sequence: TGTGCCACCCGGGACAGGTTCTTTAGCGGCTACACCTTC. Translated: CATRDRFFSGYTF.

The rearrangement joins TRBV4-3 to TRBJ1-1, with 8 bases lining up with TRBD1. Germline V gene sequence: CDR1 LGHNA, CDR2 YSLEER. There are 16 residues in the CDR3. V trimming: 0 bases; J trimming: 2 bases; junction bases outside the gene matches: 5. CDR3 loop: CASSQEPGGINTEAFF. The CDR3 nucleotides read TGCGCCAGCAGCCAAGAGCCAGGGGGCATAAACACTGAAGCTTTCTTT.

The chain couples TRBV18 to TRBJ2-2, with D uncertain. CDR1 is KGHSH and CDR2 is LQKENI in the germline V gene. Trimming shortened V by 4 bases and J by 1 base, and 7 bases separated the two germline ends. The CDR3 extends over 14 amino acids. The CDR3 here is CASSRAENTGELFF. DNA of the CDR3: TGTGCCAGCTCACGGGCGGAGAACACCGGGGAGCTGTTTTTT.

The V and J genes are TRBV6-6 and TRBJ2-3; D may be TRBD2 (6 bases). Per the germline V gene, CDR1 is MNHNY and CDR2 is SVGAGI (reference sequence). The CDR3 extends over 15 amino acids. Trimming shortened V by 4 bases and J by 9 bases, and 20 bases separated the two germline ends. In DNA form, the CDR3 reads TGTGCCAGCAGTTTTTCTGCGGAGGGAAGTGACACGCAGTATTTT. Protein: CASSFSAEGSDTQYF.

This clone was counted a single time. The rearrangement links TRBV2 to TRBJ1-3, with D hard to call. This CDR3 region has 13 residues. Germline CDR1 is SNHLY and CDR2 is FYNNEI. V lost 3 bases, J lost 2 bases, and 5 bases lay in between. The chain's CDR3 is CASSDFAGNTIYF. CDR3 coding DNA: TGTGCCAGCAGTGATTTCGCTGGAAACACCATATATTTT.

The chain carries TRBV28 and TRBJ1-1; no reliable D call. The CDR3 length is 15 residues. With 1 base removed from V and 1 base from J, the gap between germline ends came to 10 bases. Germline CDR1 is MDHEN and CDR2 is SYDVKM. CDR3 loop: CASSLYEAANTEAFF. CDR3 nucleotide sequence: TGTGCCAGCAGTTTATACGAGGCGGCGAACACTGAAGCTTTCTTT.

CDR3 region: CASSIIAGGDEQYF. The CDR3 DNA reads TGTGCCAGTAGTATCATAGCGGGAGGGGACGAGCAGTACTTC. This chain connects TRBV19 to TRBJ2-7; 11 bases are a match to TRBD2. Germline CDR1 reads LNHDA; CDR2 reads SQIVND (reference sequence). The CDR3 is made up of 14 amino acids. The J segment lost 5 bases and the V segment lost 3 bases, leaving 3 bases of the junction unmatched.

This chain links TRBV10-2 with TRBJ2-7, with no clear D. The CDR3 consists of 14 residues. Deletions cut 3 bases from V and 5 bases from J, with 14 bases between. Germline CDR1 WSHSY, CDR2 SAAADI. CDR3 in amino acids: CASSDEDLNDEQYF. The CDR3 DNA reads TGCGCCAGCAGTGATGAGGACCTCAACGACGAGCAGTACTTC.

The V call is TRBV19, the J call TRBJ1-1, with a weak D call TRBD1 (6 bases). This CDR3 contains 13 residues. The V and J ends lost 0 bases and 11 bases respectively, with 13 bases between them. CDR1 and CDR2 (germline): LNHDA, SQIVND (reference sequence). The CDR3 DNA is TGTGCCAGTAGTATAGATTTGGGGGCAATGGCTTTCTTT. Encoded protein: CASSIDLGAMAFF.

The V call is TRBV4-2, the J call TRBJ1-1; TRBD1 is a possible D gene (5 bases). Germline V CDR1 and CDR2: LGHNA, YNFKEQ. There are 13 residues in the CDR3. Between the trimmed V and J ends, which lost 4 bases and 1 base, there was a span of 7 bases. The CDR3 sequence is CASSPTENTEAFF. DNA for the CDR3: TGTGCCAGCAGCCCGACAGAGAACACTGAAGCTTTCTTT.

This clone was recorded once. The chain's CDR3 is CASSQSKVRYEQYF. Here the CDR3 DNA reads TGCGCCAGCAGTCAATCGAAGGTTAGGTACGAGCAGTACTTC. The chain links TRBV23-1 to TRBJ2-7; D ambiguous. TRBV23-1 is flagged as an ORF with uncertain function. The CDR3 runs 14 residues. The V end was cut by 0 bases, the J end by 4 bases, with 10 bases between.

The rearrangement joins TRBV7-3 to TRBJ2-5; either TRBD1 or TRBD2 may fit D (6 bases each). CDR3 length equals 15 residues. Trimming stripped 2 bases from V and 2 bases from J, with 12 bases between. Germline CDR1 is SGHTA and CDR2 is FQGTGA. This CDR3 reads CASSLGGTPQETQYF. The CDR3 DNA follows: TGTGCCAGCAGCTTAGGGGGGACACCACAAGAGACCCAGTACTTC.

The CDR3 region has the DNA TGCGCCAGCAGCCACCGACAGGGGAAGGACACTGAAGCTTTCTTT. This codes for CASSHRQGKDTEAFF. The chain has TRBV5-1 and TRBJ1-1; 8 positions match TRBD1. In germline, CDR1 is SGHRS, CDR2 YFSETQ. The V segment lost 4 bases and the J segment 3 bases; nucleotides outside the gene matches: 8. This CDR3 region has 15 residues. Together with reference TRBV5-1 and TRBJ1-1, the CDR3 gives the full variable domain: KAGVTQTPRYLIKTRGQQVTLSCSPISGHRSVSWYQQTPGQGLQFLFEYFSETQRNKGNFPGRFSGRQFSNSRSEMNVSTLELGDSALYLCASSHRQGKDTEAFFGQGTRLTVV.

CDR3: CAWSGGPERYTQYF. The CDR3 DNA reads as TGTGCCTGGAGCGGCGGACCAGAAAGATATACGCAGTATTTT. The rearrangement joins TRBV30 to TRBJ2-3, with D hard to call. The germline gives CDR1 GTSNPN, CDR2 SVGIG (reference sequence). The germline V and J ends were trimmed by 3 bases and 7 bases, with 17 bases remaining between them. This CDR3 comprises 14 residues.

The rearrangement joins TRBV18 to TRBJ2-1, with a tentative D call TRBD2 (6 bases). Germline CDR1 reads KGHSH; CDR2 reads LQKENI. The CDR3 sequence is 14 residues long. The V end was cut by 3 bases, the J end by 5 bases, with 11 bases between. The CDR3 DNA sequence: TGTGCCAGCTCACCCGGGACTGAGAACAATGAGCAGTTCTTC. Its protein is CASSPGTENNEQFF.

This clone was detected only a few times. This chain links TRBV6-4 with TRBJ2-1, with TRBD2 matching 13 bases. CDR3 length: 14 amino acids. Germline CDR1 MRHNA, CDR2 SNTAGT. J gave up 6 bases and V 4 bases, and 0 bases lay outside the gene matches. Here the CDR3 reads CASSGTSGSNEQFF. The DNA of the CDR3 is TGTGCCAGCAGTGGGACTAGCGGGAGCAATGAGCAGTTCTTC.

The chain joins TRBV11-2 to TRBJ1-4; D gene unclear. The CDR3 consists of 15 residues. Trimming shortened V by 1 base and J by 8 bases, and 14 bases separated the two germline ends. The germline V gene encodes CDR1 SGHAT and CDR2 FQNNGV. CDR3 bases: TGTGCCAGCAGCTTAGTTGGGCCGTTGGAGGAAAAACTGTTTTTT. Residues: CASSLVGPLEEKLFF.

The V call is TRBV29-1, the J call TRBJ2-1; 10 bases line up with TRBD2. J lost 4 bases, V lost 4 bases, and 1 base had no gene match. The CDR3 has 13 amino acids. Germline CDR1 reads SQVTM; CDR2 reads ANQGSEA. CDR3 sequence (DNA): TGCAGCGTTGGGACTAGCGGTTACAATGAGCAGTTCTTC. Encoded protein: CSVGTSGYNEQFF.

This sequence joins TRBV5-1 and TRBJ2-1; D not resolved. CDR3 length: 15 amino acids. CDR1 is SGHRS and CDR2 is YFSETQ in the germline V gene. V was trimmed by 3 bases and J by 0 bases, leaving 10 bases between them. CDR3 sequence reads: CASSSRQDSYNEQFF. Written as DNA, the CDR3 is TGCGCCAGCAGCTCACGTCAAGACTCCTACAATGAGCAGTTCTTC.

This clone has more than one count but fewer than ten. The chain couples TRBV4-1 to TRBJ1-1, with 8 bases lining up with TRBD1. The V gene's germline CDR1 is MGHRA and CDR2 YSYEKL. The CDR3 loop spans 12 amino acids. With 1 base clipped from V and 8 bases from J, the junction kept 0 bases outside the gene matches. The DNA of the CDR3 is TGCGCCAGCAGCCAAGGGGACAGGGAAGCTTTCTTT. This sequence encodes CASSQGDREAFF.

This sequence joins TRBV28 and TRBJ2-1, with 13 bases identical to TRBD2. CDR1 MDHEN and CDR2 SYDVKM come from the germline V gene. The CDR3 consists of 19 residues. The ends lost 4 bases at V and 1 base at J; junction bases unmatched: 10. The CDR3 is CASSSRLAGGGGSYNEQFF. In DNA, the CDR3 is TGTGCCAGCAGTTCAAGACTAGCGGGAGGTGGGGGGTCCTACAATGAGCAGTTCTTC.

This chain links TRBV7-9 with TRBJ2-1; 9 bases fit TRBD2. This CDR3 has 16 amino acids. Germline V CDR1 and CDR2: SEHNR, FQNEAQ (reference sequence). With V trimmed by 4 bases and J by 5 bases, 9 bases remained unmatched. DNA for the CDR3: TGTGCCAGCAGCTCCGGGGCTAGCGGGACCAACAATGAGCAGTTCTTC. Translating gives CASSSGASGTNNEQFF.

J is TRBJ2-7 and V is TRBV19; D remains ambiguous. V was cut by 5 bases and J by 0 bases, with 14 bases left in between. The germline CDR1 and CDR2 sequences are LNHDA and SQIVND (reference sequence). This CDR3 has 15 amino acids. Here the CDR3 reads CASSYSLTSSYEQYF. The CDR3 DNA follows: TGTGCCAGTAGTTATTCCTTGACCAGCTCCTACGAGCAGTACTTC.

The CDR3: CASSLGGGSYEQYF. As DNA, the CDR3 is TGTGCCAGCAGCTTGGGGGGAGGGTCCTACGAGCAGTACTTC. This sequence joins TRBV5-6 and TRBJ2-7, with 7 positions matching TRBD2. Germline assignment: CDR1 SGHDT and CDR2 YYEEEE. This CDR3 region has 14 residues. After removal of 0 bases from V and 1 base from J, the junction contained 1 base not matched to a gene.

The chain employs TRBV28 and TRBJ2-7, with D unresolved. Trimming left V 2 bases short and J 3 bases short, with 8 bases between. Germline assignment: CDR1 MDHEN and CDR2 SYDVKM. The CDR3 sequence is 13 residues long. The CDR3, as DNA: TGTGCCAGCAGTTTAAAACAGAGCTACGAGCAGTACTTC. It is translated as CASSLKQSYEQYF.

In DNA form, the CDR3 reads TGCGCCAGCAGCCAGCCAGAGGGGGTTACAGATACGCAGTATTTT. Translation gives CASSQPEGVTDTQYF. This sequence joins TRBV4-1 and TRBJ2-3; tentative D call: TRBD1 (6 bases). From germline, CDR1 is MGHRA and CDR2 YSYEKL. The CDR3 extends over 15 amino acids. V was shortened by 3 bases and J by 3 bases, with 13 bases between the two germline ends.

This clone was seen a few times. This chain links TRBV19 with TRBJ2-1, with 8 bases that match TRBD1. The CDR3 totals 16 residues. The germline V gene encodes CDR1 LNHDA and CDR2 SQIVND (reference sequence). V trimming: 5 bases; J trimming: 8 bases; junction bases outside the gene matches: 14. For the CDR3, the DNA is TGTGCCAGTAGTTCCCCGACAGGGGAAACGTGGGATGAGCAGTTCTTC. Its translation is CASSSPTGETWDEQFF. The variable domain in full, completed from reference TRBV19 and TRBJ2-1, reads DGGITQSPKYLFRKEGQNVTLSCEQNLNHDAMYWYRQDPGQGLRLIYYSQIVNDFQKGDIAEGYSVSREKKESFPLTVTSAQKNPTAFYLCASSSPTGETWDEQFFGPGTRLTVL.

This chain uses TRBV5-1 with TRBJ2-5, with TRBD2 identical over 7 bases. This CDR3 has 21 residues. Germline CDR1 is SGHRS and CDR2 is YFSETQ. V dropped 0 bases and J dropped 5; count of bases not matched to a gene: 25. CDR3 coding DNA: TGCGCCAGCAGCTTGGACATTGACCCTGATATGAAGCGGGAAGGCCCTGAGACCCAGTACTTC. It encodes CASSLDIDPDMKREGPETQYF.

This chain uses TRBV15 with TRBJ2-2, with a possible D match to TRBD2 (6 bases). V was shortened by 5 bases and J by 7 bases, with 26 bases between the two germline ends. Germline V gene lookup returns CDR1 LNHNV and CDR2 YYDKDF (reference sequence). This CDR3 contains 18 residues. Here the CDR3 reads CATSLPARDFSLGGELFF. The CDR3 nucleotides read TGTGCCACCAGCCTACCAGCCCGGGACTTCTCGTTAGGCGGGGAGCTGTTTTTT. Using reference TRBV15 and TRBJ2-2 for the parts outside the CDR3, the full variable domain is DAMVIQNPRYQVTQFGKPVTLSCSQTLNHNVMYWYQQKSSQAPKLLFHYYDKDFNNEADTPDNFQSRRPNTSFCFLDIRSPGLGDTAMYLCATSLPARDFSLGGELFFGEGSRLTVL.